The rows below give T cell receptor beta chains drawn from one sample of a study of breast tumors, draining lymph nodes, adjacent tissues. TCRdb itself ran the multiplex PCR reads through MiXCR, one entry per CDR3 protein. This sample yields 200,000 to 300,000 distinct CDR3 sequences, of which around 30% are seen a single time; about 1.2% belongs to the top ten. Input material: axillary lymph node tissue. The receptors were sampled from a female donor with breast cancer. Some clones in this sample may be carry-over from other donors' samples. Both conserved end residues are part of each CDR3. The D gene is left open where the match is weak. Clone sizes are given selectively: once, few, many, or a class where the clone is expanded.

TGCAGTGCTAGTAATGCGGGCGGCAATGGCTACACCTTC	CSASNAGGNGYTF	TRBV20-1	NA	many	TRBJ1-2
TGTGCCACCAGCAGATTTAGCGGGAGCTCCTACAATGAGCAGTTCTTC	CATSRFSGSSYNEQFF	TRBV15	TRBD2	many	TRBJ2-1
TGTGCCAGCAGGCAAAACGGACAGGGGCCTAATCAGCCCCAGCATTTT	CASRQNGQGPNQPQHF	TRBV6-1	TRBD1	few	TRBJ1-5
TGTGCCAGCAGCTTAGCTTGGGCTGAGCAGTACTTC	CASSLAWAEQYF	TRBV11-2	NA	many	TRBJ2-7
TGTGCCAGCAGTTTGCGACTAGCGCCATCGAACACCGGGGAGCTGTTTTTT	CASSLRLAPSNTGELFF	TRBV12-3/TRBV12-4	TRBD2	NA	TRBJ2-2
TGCAGTGCTAGAGATAATAGACAGACGGAGTACACCTTC	CSARDNRQTEYTF	TRBV20-1	NA	many	TRBJ1-2
TGTGCCAGCGGGGCGACTAGCGGGGTCCAAGAGACCCAGTACTTC	CASGATSGVQETQYF	TRBV9	TRBD2	many	TRBJ2-5
TGTGCCAGCTCACCGCGACAGGGTTTGGGCGCAGATACGCAGTACTTT	CASSPRQGLGADTQYF	TRBV18	TRBD1	NA	TRBJ2-3
TGTGCCAGCGGGGGAGCGACTGAAGCTTTCTTT	CASGGATEAFF	TRBV9	NA	few	TRBJ1-1
TGTGCCAGCAGCACCCGACAGGACAGGGGAGGGACTAGCACAGATACGCAGTATTTT	CASSTRQDRGGTSTDTQYF	TRBV7-3	TRBD1	many	TRBJ2-3
TGCGCCAGCAAGGACAGGGTAGAATCACCCCTCCACTTT	CASKDRVESPLHF	TRBV10-2	TRBD1	many	TRBJ1-6
TGTGCCAGCAGTCCATTAACGGGGACAGGCTACGAGCAGTACTTC	CASSPLTGTGYEQYF	TRBV6-1	TRBD1	many	TRBJ2-7
TGTGCCAGCAACTATGGCGATACGCAGTATTTT	CASNYGDTQYF	TRBV28	NA	few	TRBJ2-3
TGTGCCAGCAAAAATAGCGGGGGGGGGGGTGAGCAGTACTTC	CASKNSGGGGEQYF	TRBV2	TRBD2	NA	TRBJ2-7
TGTGCCAGCAGTGAAATATCCGAGACTAGCGGTCCTGAGCAGTTCTTC	CASSEISETSGPEQFF	TRBV6-4	TRBD2	NA	TRBJ2-1
TGCGCCAGCAGCTTGGGCCTAGGGGGGGGGATGGAGACCCAGTACTTC	CASSLGLGGGMETQYF	TRBV5-1	NA	few	TRBJ2-5
TGCAGTGCTAGAGATGGGGGTAGAGAGACCCAGTACTTC	CSARDGGRETQYF	TRBV20-1	NA	many	TRBJ2-5
TGTGCCAGCACGCAGAGCGGGAGTTTCTACAATGAGCAGTTCTTC	CASTQSGSFYNEQFF	TRBV24-1	TRBD2	NA	TRBJ2-1
TGTGCCAGCAGCTTAAAAGGGGGCGACACTGAAGCTTTCTTT	CASSLKGGDTEAFF	TRBV7-6	TRBD1	NA	TRBJ1-1
TGTGCCAGCATGTTCCTCTCCGGGGAGCTGTTTTTT	CASMFLSGELFF	TRBV27	NA	NA	TRBJ2-2
TGCAGTGCTAGAGATTTTCGCGGTAATGAAAAACTGTTTTTT	CSARDFRGNEKLFF	TRBV20-1	NA	many	TRBJ1-4
TGTGCCAGCAGCTTAAGTTCTCACGGGGAGACCCAGTACTTC	CASSLSSHGETQYF	TRBV11-2	NA	NA	TRBJ2-5
TGCGCCAGCAGCTCCGACGGAGGAACCTACGAGCAGTACTTC	CASSSDGGTYEQYF	TRBV5-1	NA	NA	TRBJ2-7
TGTGCCAGCAGCTTACTTCGTAATACGCAGTATTTT	CASSLLRNTQYF	TRBV7-9	NA	many	TRBJ2-3
TGTGCCAGCCAACCACCTCAGGGGAACACTGAAGCTTTCTTT	CASQPPQGNTEAFF	TRBV6-5	NA	NA	TRBJ1-1
TGTGCCAGCAGTACCTCAGGGGTCCCTAGCACAGATACGCAGTATTTT	CASSTSGVPSTDTQYF	TRBV2	NA	many	TRBJ2-3